The clone carrying this T cell receptor beta chain was found a few times. What it binds is not known. This sample is drawn from a study of T cell responses to AZD1222 COVID-19 vaccine. Study outcomes and limitations: Donor demographics were predominantly white British with a female majority; clonal diversity may be underestimated. Increased Spike-specific TCR breadth and depth were observed after two AZD1222 doses.

The data were produced by immunoSEQ multiplex PCR, yet TCRdb's version contains in-frame clones alone and is incomplete. Among 130,000 to 150,000 clones, over 75% were seen once, and the ten largest hold about 3.5%. Unmatched junction bases numbered 7, after V lost 6 bases and J lost 10 bases. In germline, CDR1 is MGHDK, CDR2 SYGVNS. CDR3 size: 12 residues. J is TRBJ2-7 and V is TRBV25-1, with 9 positions matching TRBD1. Sequences were derived from peripheral blood, sampled on day 0 of AZD1222 vaccination. This clonotype was obtained from an adult in good health. The chain's CDR3 is CASRGTGSFQYF. The CDR3 DNA reads TGTGCCAGCAGGGGGACAGGGTCATTCCAGTACTTC.